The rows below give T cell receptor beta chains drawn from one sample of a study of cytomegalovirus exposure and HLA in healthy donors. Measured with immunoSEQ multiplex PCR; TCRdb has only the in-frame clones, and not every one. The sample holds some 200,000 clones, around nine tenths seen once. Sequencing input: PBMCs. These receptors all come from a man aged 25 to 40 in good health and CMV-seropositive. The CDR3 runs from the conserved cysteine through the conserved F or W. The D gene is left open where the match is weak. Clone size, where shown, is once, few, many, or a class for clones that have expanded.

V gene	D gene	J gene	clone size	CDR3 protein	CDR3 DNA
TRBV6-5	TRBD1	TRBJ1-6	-	CASSIDRALSPLHF	TGTGCCAGCAGCATCGACAGGGCCCTTTCACCCCTCCACTTT
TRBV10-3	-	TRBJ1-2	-	CAISGRTNYGYTF	TGTGCCATCAGTGGACGGACGAACTATGGCTACACCTTC
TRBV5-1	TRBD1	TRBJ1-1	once	CASSLGTEQNTEAFF	TGCGCCAGCAGCCTAGGGACAGAACAGAACACTGAAGCTTTCTTT
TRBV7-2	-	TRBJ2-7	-	CASSLAGWGHEQYF	TGTGCCAGCAGCTTAGCGGGTTGGGGTCACGAGCAGTACTTC
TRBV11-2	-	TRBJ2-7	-	CASSFASSPYEQYF	TGTGCCAGCAGCTTTGCCAGTAGTCCCTACGAGCAGTACTTC
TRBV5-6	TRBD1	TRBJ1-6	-	CASSFLIRDSLNSPLHF	TGTGCCAGCAGCTTTCTAATCAGGGACAGTTTAAATTCACCCCTCCACTTT
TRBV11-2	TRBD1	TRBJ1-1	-	CASSLGPRGLHTEAFF	TGTGCCAGCAGCTTAGGACCCAGGGGGCTTCACACTGAAGCTTTCTTT
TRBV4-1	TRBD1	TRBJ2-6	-	CASSQRRFGTGTGANVLTF	TGCGCCAGCAGCCAACGTAGATTCGGGACAGGGACTGGGGCCAACGTCCTGACTTTC
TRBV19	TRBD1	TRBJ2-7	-	CASSYGQASVEQYF	TGTGCCAGTAGTTATGGACAGGCGTCGGTCGAGCAGTACTTC
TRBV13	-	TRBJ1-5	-	CASSRTEGGVSNQPQHF	TGTGCCAGCAGCCGGACAGAGGGGGGAGTGAGCAATCAGCCCCAGCATTTT
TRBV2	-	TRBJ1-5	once	CASSEGGRVHQPQHF	TGTGCCAGCAGTGAAGGAGGCAGGGTCCATCAGCCCCAGCATTTT
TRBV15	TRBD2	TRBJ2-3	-	CATRGTSGRRDTQYF	TGTGCCACCAGGGGGACTAGCGGGAGAAGGGATACGCAGTATTTT
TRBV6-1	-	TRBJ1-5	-	CASSPLTGRDQPQHF	TGTGCCAGCAGTCCTTTGACAGGTAGGGATCAGCCCCAGCATTTT
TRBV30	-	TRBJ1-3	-	CAWNPDSGNTIYF	TGTGCCTGGAACCCGGACTCTGGAAACACCATATATTTT
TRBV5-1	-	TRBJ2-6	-	CASSLGLSGANVLTF	TGCGCCAGCAGCTTAGGACTCTCTGGGGCCAACGTCCTGACTTTC
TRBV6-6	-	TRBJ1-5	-	CASSYPGQNQPQHF	TGTGCCAGCAGTTACCCAGGACAGAATCAGCCCCAGCATTTT
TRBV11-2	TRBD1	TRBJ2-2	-	CASSSGQGIGTGELFF	TGTGCCAGCAGCTCAGGACAGGGGATCGGGACCGGGGAGCTGTTTTTT
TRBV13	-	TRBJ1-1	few	CASSLGAGTNTEAFF	TGTGCCAGCAGCTTAGGCGCAGGGACGAACACTGAAGCTTTCTTT
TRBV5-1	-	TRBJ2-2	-	CASSLLEGAPGELFF	TGCGCCAGCAGCTTGTTGGAGGGAGCGCCTGGGGAGCTGTTTTTT
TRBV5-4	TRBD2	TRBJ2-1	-	CASSFTGTSGSNEQFF	TGTGCCAGCAGCTTCACCGGGACTAGCGGGAGTAATGAGCAGTTCTTC
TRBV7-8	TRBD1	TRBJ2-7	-	CASSFWDRGSEQYF	TGTGCCAGCAGCTTTTGGGACAGGGGTAGCGAGCAGTACTTC
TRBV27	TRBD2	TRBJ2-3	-	CASSLYSGRRGTDTQYF	TGTGCCAGCAGTTTATATAGCGGGAGGAGGGGCACAGATACGCAGTATTTT
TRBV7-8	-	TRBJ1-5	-	CASSLTPDQPQHF	TGTGCCAGCAGCCTAACACCAGATCAGCCCCAGCATTTT
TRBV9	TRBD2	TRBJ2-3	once	CASSTMTSGATDTQYF	TGTGCCAGCAGCACAATGACTAGCGGGGCTACAGATACGCAGTATTTT
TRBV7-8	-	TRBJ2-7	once	CASSLDNGGRSYEQYF	TGTGCCAGCAGCTTAGATAACGGGGGGCGATCTTACGAGCAGTACTTC
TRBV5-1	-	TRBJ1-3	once	CATSTGSGNTIYF	TGCGCCACCAGCACTGGGTCTGGAAACACCATATATTTT
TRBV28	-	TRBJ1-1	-	CASRLVNTEAFF	TGTGCCAGCAGGCTAGTGAACACTGAAGCTTTCTTT
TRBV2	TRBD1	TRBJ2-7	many	CASRQGFSYEQYF	TGTGCCAGCAGACAGGGGTTTTCTTACGAGCAGTACTTC
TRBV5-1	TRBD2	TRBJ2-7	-	CASALGTSGSRRYEQYF	TGCGCCAGCGCGCTGGGGACTAGCGGGAGTAGGAGGTACGAGCAGTACTTC
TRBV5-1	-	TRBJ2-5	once	CASSLSGWNQETQYF	TGCGCCAGCAGCTTGAGCGGGTGGAACCAAGAGACCCAGTACTTC
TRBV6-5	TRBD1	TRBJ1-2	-	CASSYTATGVGYTF	TGTGCCAGCAGCTACACCGCGACAGGGGTTGGCTACACCTTC
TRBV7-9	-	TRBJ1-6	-	CASSGEGQNSPLHF	TGTGCCAGCAGCGGGGAGGGGCAGAATTCACCCCTCCACTTT
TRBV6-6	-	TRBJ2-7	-	CASGPGLRLEQYF	TGTGCCAGCGGGCCGGGACTGCGGCTGGAGCAGTACTTC
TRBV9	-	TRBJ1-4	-	CASSVGERATNEKLFF	TGTGCCAGCAGCGTAGGGGAGCGTGCAACTAATGAAAAACTGTTTTTT
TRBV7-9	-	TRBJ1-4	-	CASSLTHREKLFF	TGTGCCAGCAGCTTAACCCACAGGGAAAAACTGTTTTTT
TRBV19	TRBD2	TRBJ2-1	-	CASSLVAGAYNEQFF	TGTGCCAGTAGTCTAGTAGCGGGAGCGTACAATGAGCAGTTCTTC
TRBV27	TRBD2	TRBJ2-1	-	CASSPGTSGLNEQFF	TGTGCCAGCAGTCCCGGGACTAGCGGGTTAAATGAGCAGTTCTTC
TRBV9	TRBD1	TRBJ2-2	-	CASSVPGGADTGELFF	TGTGCCAGCAGCGTACCAGGGGGTGCGGACACCGGGGAGCTGTTTTTT
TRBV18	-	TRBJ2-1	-	CASSPPRTVYNEQFF	TGTGCCAGCTCCCCTCCTAGGACAGTTTACAATGAGCAGTTCTTC
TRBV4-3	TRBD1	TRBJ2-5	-	CASSQSRTGGTQYF	TGCGCCAGCAGCCAAAGTAGGACAGGGGGAACCCAGTACTTC
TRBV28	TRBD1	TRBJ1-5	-	CASSRGGTGFQPQHF	TGTGCCAGCAGTCGTGGCGGGACAGGGTTTCAGCCCCAGCATTTT
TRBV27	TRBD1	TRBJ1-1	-	CASSGTGGTEAFF	TGTGCCAGCAGTGGGACAGGCGGGACTGAAGCTTTCTTT
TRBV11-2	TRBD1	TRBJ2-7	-	CASSPTGNEQYF	TGTGCCAGCAGCCCGACAGGGAACGAGCAGTACTTC
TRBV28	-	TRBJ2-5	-	CASSFLKGRSGLQETQYF	TGTGCCAGCAGTTTCCTTAAAGGAAGAAGCGGACTACAAGAGACCCAGTACTTC
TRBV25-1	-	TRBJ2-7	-	CASARLGRGDISSYEQYF	TGTGCCAGCGCACGACTGGGTCGGGGGGACATCAGTTCCTACGAGCAGTACTTC
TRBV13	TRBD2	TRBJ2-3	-	CASSLGTSVTDTQYF	TGTGCCAGCAGCTTAGGGACTAGCGTGACAGATACGCAGTATTTT
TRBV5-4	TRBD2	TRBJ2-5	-	CASSLGSLAGATKTQYF	TGTGCCAGCAGCTTGGGGTCCCTCGCGGGAGCCACGAAGACCCAGTACTTC
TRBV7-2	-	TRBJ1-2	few	CASSANREGYTF	TGTGCCAGCAGCGCAAACAGGGAGGGCTACACCTTC
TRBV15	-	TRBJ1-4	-	CATSRGAGWGEKLFF	TGTGCCACCAGCAGGGGAGCAGGGTGGGGAGAAAAACTGTTTTTT
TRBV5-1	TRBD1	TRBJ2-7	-	CASSLRQGYSEQYF	TGCGCCAGCAGCTTGCGACAGGGATATTCCGAGCAGTACTTC
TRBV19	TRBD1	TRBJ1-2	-	CASSIRPRDSYGYTF	TGTGCCAGTAGTATACGCCCCCGGGACAGCTATGGCTACACCTTC
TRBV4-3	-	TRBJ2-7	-	CASSQDSYSYEQYF	TGCGCCAGCAGCCAAGATAGCTACTCCTACGAGCAGTACTTC
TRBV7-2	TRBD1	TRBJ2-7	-	CASTGQGYEQYF	TGTGCCAGTACGGGACAGGGCTACGAGCAGTACTTC
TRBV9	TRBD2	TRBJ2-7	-	CASSASGGPRKQYF	TGTGCCAGCAGCGCCTCGGGAGGGCCTAGAAAGCAGTACTTC
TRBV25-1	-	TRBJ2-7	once	CASRDPYEQYF	TGTGCCAGCAGGGACCCCTACGAGCAGTACTTC
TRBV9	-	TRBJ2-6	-	CASSDLSSGANVLTF	TGTGCCAGCAGCGATCTATCCTCTGGGGCCAACGTCCTGACTTTC
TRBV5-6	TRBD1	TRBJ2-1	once	CASSFNRGAEQFF	TGTGCCAGCAGTTTTAACAGGGGAGCTGAGCAGTTCTTC
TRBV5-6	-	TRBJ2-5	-	CASSARGDETQYF	TGTGCCAGCAGCGCCCGGGGCGACGAGACCCAGTACTTC